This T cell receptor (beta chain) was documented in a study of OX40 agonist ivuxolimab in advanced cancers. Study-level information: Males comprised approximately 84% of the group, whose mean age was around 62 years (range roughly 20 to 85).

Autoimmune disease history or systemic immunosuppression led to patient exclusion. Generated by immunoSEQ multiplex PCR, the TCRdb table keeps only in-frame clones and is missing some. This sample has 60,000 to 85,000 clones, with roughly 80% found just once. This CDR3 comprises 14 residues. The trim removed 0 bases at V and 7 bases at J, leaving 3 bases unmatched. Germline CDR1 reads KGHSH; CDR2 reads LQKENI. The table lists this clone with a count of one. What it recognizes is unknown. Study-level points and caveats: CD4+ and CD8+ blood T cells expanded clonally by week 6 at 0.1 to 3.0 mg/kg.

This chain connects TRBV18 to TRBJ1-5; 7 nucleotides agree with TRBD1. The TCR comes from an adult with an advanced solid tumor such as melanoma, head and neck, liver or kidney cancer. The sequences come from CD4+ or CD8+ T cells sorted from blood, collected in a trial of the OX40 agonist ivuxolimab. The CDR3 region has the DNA TGTGCCAGCTCACCACCAGGGGGCGACCAGCCCCAGCATTTT. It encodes CASSPPGGDQPQHF.